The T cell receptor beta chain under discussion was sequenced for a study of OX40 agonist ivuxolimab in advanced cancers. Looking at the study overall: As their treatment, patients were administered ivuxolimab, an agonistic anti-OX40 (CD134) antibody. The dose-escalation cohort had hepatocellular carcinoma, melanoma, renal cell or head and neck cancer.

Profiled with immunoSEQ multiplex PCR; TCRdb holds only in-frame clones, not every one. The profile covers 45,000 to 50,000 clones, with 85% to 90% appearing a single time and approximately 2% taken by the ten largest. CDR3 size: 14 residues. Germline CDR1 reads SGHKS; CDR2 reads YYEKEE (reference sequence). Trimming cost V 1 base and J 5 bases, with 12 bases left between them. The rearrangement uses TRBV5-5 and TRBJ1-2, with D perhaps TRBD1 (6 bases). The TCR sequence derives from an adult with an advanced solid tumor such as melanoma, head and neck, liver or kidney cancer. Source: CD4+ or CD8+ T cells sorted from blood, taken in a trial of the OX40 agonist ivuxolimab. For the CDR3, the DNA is TGTGCCAGCAGCTTGAGACAGGATTGGTATGGCTACACCTTC. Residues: CASSLRQDWYGYTF.